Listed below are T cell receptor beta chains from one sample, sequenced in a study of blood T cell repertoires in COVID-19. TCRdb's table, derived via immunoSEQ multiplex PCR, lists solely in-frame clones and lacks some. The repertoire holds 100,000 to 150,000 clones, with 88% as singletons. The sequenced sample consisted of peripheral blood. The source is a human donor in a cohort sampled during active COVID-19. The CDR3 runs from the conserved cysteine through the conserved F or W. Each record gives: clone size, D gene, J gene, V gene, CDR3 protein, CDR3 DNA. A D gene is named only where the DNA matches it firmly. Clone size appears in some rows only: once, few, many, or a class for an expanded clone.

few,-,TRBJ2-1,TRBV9,CASSVGRNSYNEQFF,TGTGCCAGCAGCGTGGGCAGGAACTCCTACAATGAGCAGTTCTTC
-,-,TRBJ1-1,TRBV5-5,CASSLGVTNVISEAFF,TGTGCCAGCAGCTTGGGGGTGACAAACGTGATCTCGGAAGCTTTCTTT
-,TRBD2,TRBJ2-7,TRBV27,CASNTGGPLGPEQYF,TGTGCCAGCAATACGGGAGGGCCCCTCGGGCCCGAGCAGTACTTC
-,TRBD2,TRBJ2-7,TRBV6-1,CASSEFGSGRFGEQYF,TGTGCCAGCAGTGAATTCGGGAGCGGGAGATTTGGCGAGCAGTACTTC
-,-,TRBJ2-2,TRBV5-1,CASSWARVVPGELFF,TGCGCCAGCAGCTGGGCCAGGGTTGTGCCCGGGGAGCTGTTTTTT
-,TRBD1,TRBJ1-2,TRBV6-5,CASSPRQGMYYGYTF,TGTGCCAGCAGCCCAAGACAGGGGATGTACTATGGCTACACCTTC
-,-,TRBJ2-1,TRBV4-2,CASSRFSDEQFF,TGTGCCAGCAGCCGATTTAGCGATGAGCAGTTCTTC
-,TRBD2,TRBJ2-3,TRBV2,CASSVPSGGVRLGTDTQYF,TGTGCCAGCAGTGTTCCTAGCGGGGGGGTGCGCCTCGGCACAGATACGCAGTATTTT
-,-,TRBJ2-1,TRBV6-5,CASNNGNEQFF,TGTGCCAGCAACAACGGGAATGAGCAGTTCTTC
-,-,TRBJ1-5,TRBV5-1,CASSLDSGNQPQHF,TGCGCCAGCAGCTTGGATAGCGGGAATCAGCCCCAGCATTTT
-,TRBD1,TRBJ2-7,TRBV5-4,CASSPGQNIGYEQYF,TGTGCCAGCAGCCCGGGACAGAATATTGGATACGAGCAGTACTTC
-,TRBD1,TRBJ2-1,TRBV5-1,CASSRDREQYNEQFF,TGCGCCAGCAGTCGGGACAGGGAACAATACAATGAGCAGTTCTTC
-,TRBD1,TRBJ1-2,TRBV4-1,CASSQGQGANTF,TGCGCCAGCAGCCAAGGACAGGGGGCGAATACCTTC
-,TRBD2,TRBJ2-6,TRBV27,CASRILAGGAGEGANVLTF,TGTGCCAGCAGGATACTAGCGGGAGGGGCCGGGGAAGGGGCCAACGTCCTGACTTTC
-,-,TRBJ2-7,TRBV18,CASSPGWGDEQYF,TGTGCCAGCTCACCCGGCTGGGGGGACGAGCAGTACTTC
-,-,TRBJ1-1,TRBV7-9,CASSFTELNTEAFF,TGTGCCAGCAGCTTTACAGAACTGAACACTGAAGCTTTCTTT
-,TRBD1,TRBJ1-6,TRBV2,CASSEAGFYGTGSGNSPLHF,TGTGCCAGCAGTGAAGCCGGGTTTTACGGGACAGGGAGTGGTAATTCACCCCTCCACTTT
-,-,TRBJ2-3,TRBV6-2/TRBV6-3,CASSYGLATDTQYF,TGTGCCAGCAGTTACGGTCTAGCGACAGATACGCAGTATTTT
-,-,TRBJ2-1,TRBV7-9,CASSLQQLGAQFF,TGTGCCAGCAGCTTACAGCAACTGGGGGCGCAGTTCTTC
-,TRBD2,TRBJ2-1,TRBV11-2,CASSARSSGASYNEQFF,TGTGCCAGCAGCGCCCGATCTAGCGGGGCCTCCTACAATGAGCAGTTCTTC
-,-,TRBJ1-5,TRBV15,CATSRDRSQPQHF,TGTGCCACCAGCAGAGATCGGAGTCAGCCCCAGCATTTT
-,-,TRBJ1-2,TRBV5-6,CASRAGRYGYTF,TGTGCCAGCAGGGCGGGGCGCTATGGCTACACCTTC
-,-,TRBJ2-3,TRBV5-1,CASSSGYGTDTQYF,TGCGCCAGCAGCTCCGGGTACGGCACAGATACGCAGTATTTT
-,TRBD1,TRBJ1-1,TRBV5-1,CASSPGTGWVAFF,TGCGCCAGCAGCCCCGGGACAGGCTGGGTGGCTTTCTTT
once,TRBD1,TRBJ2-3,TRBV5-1,CASSLDRATDTQYF,TGCGCCAGCAGCTTAGACAGGGCCACAGATACGCAGTATTTT
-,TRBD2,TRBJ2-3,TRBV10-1,CASSEGIAGVTDTQYF,TGCGCCAGCAGTGAGGGGATAGCGGGGGTAACAGATACGCAGTATTTT
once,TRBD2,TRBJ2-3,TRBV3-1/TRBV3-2,CASSPLAGGDTQYF,TGTGCCAGCAGCCCTCTAGCGGGAGGAGATACGCAGTATTTT
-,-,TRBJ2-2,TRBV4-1,CASSSTVTGFGELFF,TGCGCCAGCAGCTCCACCGTTACAGGGTTCGGGGAGCTGTTTTTT
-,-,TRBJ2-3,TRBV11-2,CASSLAGTDTQYF,TGTGCCAGCAGCTTAGCAGGTACAGATACGCAGTATTTT
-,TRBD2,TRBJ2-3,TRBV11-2,CASSLFVAGLDTQYF,TGTGCCAGCAGCTTATTTGTAGCGGGACTAGATACGCAGTATTTT
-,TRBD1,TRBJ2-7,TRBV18,CASSPVTGMDEQYF,TGTGCCAGCTCACCAGTGACAGGGATGGACGAGCAGTACTTC
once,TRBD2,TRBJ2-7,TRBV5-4,CASSLGSGRYEQYF,TGTGCCAGCAGCTTAGGTAGCGGGCGGTACGAGCAGTACTTC
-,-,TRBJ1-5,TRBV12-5,CASGLVGGFGNQPQHF,TGTGCTAGTGGTTTGGTAGGGGGATTTGGGAATCAGCCCCAGCATTTT
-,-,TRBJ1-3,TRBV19,CASTIREDPNSGNTIYF,TGTGCCAGTACCATAAGGGAGGATCCGAACTCTGGAAACACCATATATTTT
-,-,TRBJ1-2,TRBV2,CASRGQNYGYTF,TGTGCCAGCAGAGGACAGAACTATGGCTACACCTTC
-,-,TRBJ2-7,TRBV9,CASSPRTQSYEQYF,TGTGCCAGCAGCCCAAGGACACAATCCTACGAGCAGTACTTC
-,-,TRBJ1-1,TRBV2,CATRPGKGTEAFF,TGTGCCACCAGACCAGGGAAGGGCACTGAAGCTTTCTTT
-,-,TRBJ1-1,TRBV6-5,CASSYSSVSGTEAFF,TGTGCCAGCAGTTATTCGTCGGTTTCGGGGACTGAAGCTTTCTTT
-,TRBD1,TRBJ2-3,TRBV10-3,CAIRTGETDTQYF,TGTGCCATCAGGACAGGGGAAACAGATACGCAGTATTTT
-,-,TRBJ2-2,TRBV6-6,CASSRPTNTGELFF,TGTGCCAGCAGTCGCCCTACGAACACCGGGGAGCTGTTTTTT
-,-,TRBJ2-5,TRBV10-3,CAISESLGRETQYF,TGTGCCATCAGTGAGTCGTTGGGGAGAGAGACCCAGTACTTC
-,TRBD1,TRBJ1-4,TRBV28,CASSLGQGGAAGEKLFF,TGTGCCAGCAGTTTAGGGCAGGGGGGAGCAGCGGGCGAAAAACTGTTTTTT
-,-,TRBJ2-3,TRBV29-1,CSVYGSTDTQYF,TGCAGCGTTTACGGGAGCACAGATACGCAGTATTTT
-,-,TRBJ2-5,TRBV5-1,CASSLTLRGETQYF,TGCGCCAGCAGCTTGACCCTGCGCGGGGAGACCCAGTACTTC
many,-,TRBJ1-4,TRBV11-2,CASSPNRAHHEKLFF,TGTGCCAGCAGCCCGAACAGGGCTCATCATGAAAAACTGTTTTTT
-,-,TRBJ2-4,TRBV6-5,CASKLGQGNIQYF,TGTGCCAGCAAGTTGGGCCAGGGAAACATTCAGTACTTC
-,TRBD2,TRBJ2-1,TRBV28,CASSGVFMTSGMNEQFF,TGTGCCAGCAGTGGGGTGTTTATGACTAGCGGGATGAATGAGCAGTTCTTC
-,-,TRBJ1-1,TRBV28,CASSLFGAGDTEAFF,TGTGCCAGCAGTTTATTCGGGGCAGGGGACACTGAAGCTTTCTTT
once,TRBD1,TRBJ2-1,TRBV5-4,CASSRPTGTNYNEQFF,TGTGCCAGCAGCCGTCCGACAGGGACGAACTACAATGAGCAGTTCTTC
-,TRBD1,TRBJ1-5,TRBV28,CASIQGRTGESIDQPQHF,TGTGCCAGCATCCAAGGGAGGACAGGGGAGAGTATAGATCAGCCCCAGCATTTT
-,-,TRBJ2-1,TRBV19,CASSIDERPSYNEQFF,TGTGCCAGTAGTATAGATGAGCGACCCTCCTACAATGAGCAGTTCTTC
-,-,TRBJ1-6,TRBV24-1,CATSDLYGSYNSPLHF,TGTGCCACCAGTGATTTGTACGGGAGCTATAATTCACCCCTCCACTTT
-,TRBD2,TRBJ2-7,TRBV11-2,CASSLVSSGSSSYEQYF,TGTGCCAGCAGCTTAGTGTCTAGCGGGAGTTCCTCCTACGAGCAGTACTTC
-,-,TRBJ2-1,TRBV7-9,CASSLGTSEQFF,TGTGCCAGCAGCTTAGGGACTTCTGAGCAGTTCTTC
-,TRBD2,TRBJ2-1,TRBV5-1,CASSTRTSWSEQFF,TGCGCCAGCAGCACTCGGACTAGCTGGAGTGAGCAGTTCTTC